This passage covers 14 T cell receptor beta chains from one sample sequenced in a study of T cells in Graves' hyperthyroidism and ophthalmopathy. Template material for amplifying TCR beta CDR3 regions consisted of RNA transcripts. Primed by the HTBI set, a first-round RT-PCR was run on the TCR CDR3. TCRdb re-analysed the multiplex PCR reads in MiXCR, keeping a single row per CDR3 protein. The table records 34,000 or so distinct CDR3 sequences, roughly half of them present only once. The sequencing input was blood. The source is a woman aged 40 to 50 with Graves' ophthalmopathy.

The V and J genes are TRBV6-5 and TRBJ2-5; TRBD2 is a possible D gene (5 bases). The length of the CDR3 is 15 residues. With 2 bases removed from V and 7 bases from J, the gap between germline ends came to 17 bases. Germline V lookup: CDR1 MNHEY, CDR2 SVGAGI. CDR3 residues: CASSYGQDRGGTQYF. For the CDR3, the DNA is TGTGCCAGCAGTTACGGCCAGGACCGCGGAGGGACCCAGTACTTC.

The chain combines TRBV20-1 with TRBJ1-1, with unresolved D. Germline CDR1 is DFQATT and CDR2 is SNEGSKA (reference sequence). The CDR3 extends over 14 amino acids. Trimming took 4 bases from V and 1 from J, leaving 13 bases between them. DNA for the CDR3: TGCAGTGCTAACTTCCCGGACCGGAACACTGAAGCTTTCTTT. As protein: CSANFPDRNTEAFF.

This clonotype was seen ten or more times. A much larger clone sits a single nucleotide away, making a read error possible. This sequence joins TRBV7-2 and TRBJ1-2; weak D call: TRBD1 (5 bases). Germline V gene data show CDR1 as SGHTA and CDR2 as FQGNSA. The CDR3 length is 14 residues. V was cut by 4 bases and J by 3 bases, with 12 bases left in between. CDR3 sequence: CASSSGVGDYGYTF. In nucleotides, the CDR3 is TGTGCCAGCAGCTCGGGAGTGGGGGACTATGGCTACACCTTC.

This clonotype was seen repeatedly, ten times or more. This rearrangement joins TRBV6-1 to TRBJ2-7; D is unresolved. Germline V gene lookup returns CDR1 MNHNS and CDR2 SASEGT. The CDR3 consists of 15 residues. Trimming stripped 6 bases from V and 2 bases from J, with 17 bases between. DNA for the CDR3: TGTGCCAGCAGCCATACAGCGATGAGCGCCTACGAGCAGTACTTC. Its translation is CASSHTAMSAYEQYF.

This clonotype appeared a single time. The chain has TRBV20-1 and TRBJ2-1; 12 bases are shared with TRBD2. The CDR3 covers 14 residues. From germline, CDR1 is DFQATT and CDR2 SNEGSKA (reference sequence). V was clipped by 2 bases and J by 8 bases; unmatched bases: 4. CDR3 amino acids: CSARLAGGRDEQFF. Here the CDR3 DNA reads TGCAGTGCTAGACTAGCGGGGGGGCGGGATGAGCAGTTCTTC.

The rearrangement uses TRBV10-3 and TRBJ2-7; D is ambiguous. V was clipped by 0 bases and J by 4 bases, with 10 bases between them. CDR3 size: 14 residues. Germline lookup yields CDR1 ENHRY and CDR2 SYGVKD. This CDR3 is CAISESGRRYEQYF. CDR3 coding DNA: TGTGCCATCAGTGAGTCGGGTAGACGGTACGAGCAGTACTTC.

The chain recombines TRBV7-8 with TRBJ1-4; 11 bases align to TRBD1. Germline V gene lookup returns CDR1 SGHVS and CDR2 FQNEAQ. V was pared by 2 bases and J by 8 bases, with 4 bases of the junction left unmatched. The CDR3 contains 15 residues. CDR3 amino acids: CASSLLDRGQEKLFF. The CDR3 nucleotides are TGTGCCAGCAGCTTATTGGACAGGGGGCAGGAAAAACTGTTTTTT. Drawing the rest from reference TRBV7-8 and TRBJ1-4, the complete variable domain is GAGVSQSPRYKVAKRGQDVALRCDPISGHVSLFWYQQALGQGPEFLTYFQNEAQLDKSGLPSDRFFAERPEGSVSTLKIQRTQQEDSAVYLCASSLLDRGQEKLFFGSGTQLSVL.

Many counts were recorded for this clonotype. The V gene is TRBV6-1, the J gene TRBJ2-1; tentatively, D is TRBD1 (5 bases). Germline V gene data show CDR1 as MNHNS and CDR2 as SASEGT. This CDR3 is built from 15 residues. Trimming took 7 bases from V and 4 from J, leaving 17 bases between them. In nucleotides, the CDR3 is TGTGCCAGCATTATCAGCCAAGGGGTTTACAATGAGCAGTTCTTC. Translated, it gives CASIISQGVYNEQFF.

The sample holds many counts of this clonotype. The rearrangement joins TRBV6-5 to TRBJ1-3; D not resolved. The V and J ends lost 2 bases and 0 bases respectively, with 17 bases between them. This CDR3 has 18 amino acids. CDR1 MNHEY and CDR2 SVGAGI come from the germline V gene. The CDR3 loop reads CASSYARGEPISGNTIYF. The CDR3 DNA is TGTGCCAGCAGTTACGCTCGGGGAGAACCGATCTCTGGAAACACCATATATTTT.

Concerning this clonotype: Compared with germline, one end of the junction differs, possibly owing to a read error. The CDR3 is CASSQTSAIYNGQFF. DNA for the CDR3: TGTGCCAGCAGCCAAACTAGCGCTATCTACAATGGGCAGTTCTTC. The chain recombines TRBV14 with TRBJ2-1, with 7 bases lining up with TRBD2. Germline assignment: CDR1 SGHDN and CDR2 FVKESK. The CDR3 totals 15 residues.

This clonotype was observed many times. The CDR3 region is CASSQAGNTEAFF. CDR3 DNA sequence: TGTGCCAGCAGCCAAGCCGGGAACACTGAAGCTTTCTTT. The chain carries TRBV4-2 and TRBJ1-1, with D uncertain. In germline, CDR1 is LGHNA, CDR2 YNFKEQ. The ends were cut back, 1 base at V and 1 base at J, with 4 bases in the middle. CDR3 length: 13 residues.

This chain connects TRBV7-2 to TRBJ2-3, with 7 bases aligning to TRBD1. The CDR3 is 15 residues long. J lost 0 bases, V lost 5 bases, and 5 bases had no gene match. Germline CDR1 SGHTA, CDR2 FQGNSA. The CDR3 coding sequence is TGTGCCAGCAGCCAGGGACAGCTTAGCACAGATACGCAGTATTTT. Translation: CASSQGQLSTDTQYF.

The sample holds a few counts of this clonotype. The chain links TRBV7-3 to TRBJ1-1, with TRBD1 matching 8 bases. Germline trimming cut 5 bases from V and 11 bases from J; bases unmatched to any gene: 16. Germline V gene sequence: CDR1 SGHTA, CDR2 FQGTGA. The CDR3 extends over 15 amino acids. The CDR3, as DNA: TGTGCCAGCAGCCCCGAGGCAGGGGGCGAGGTCGCGGCTTTCTTT. Translated, it gives CASSPEAGGEVAAFF.

This clonotype was found many times. The rearrangement links TRBV6-2 or TRBV6-3 to TRBJ1-6; D might be TRBD1 (6 bases). This CDR3 region has 15 residues. V lost 4 bases and J 7 bases, leaving 14 bases between the germline ends. Per the germline V gene, CDR1 is MNHEY and CDR2 is SVGEGT. The CDR3 loop reads CASSLPRTVNSPLHF. The CDR3 nucleotides read TGTGCCAGCAGTTTGCCCCGGACAGTCAATTCACCCCTCCACTTT.